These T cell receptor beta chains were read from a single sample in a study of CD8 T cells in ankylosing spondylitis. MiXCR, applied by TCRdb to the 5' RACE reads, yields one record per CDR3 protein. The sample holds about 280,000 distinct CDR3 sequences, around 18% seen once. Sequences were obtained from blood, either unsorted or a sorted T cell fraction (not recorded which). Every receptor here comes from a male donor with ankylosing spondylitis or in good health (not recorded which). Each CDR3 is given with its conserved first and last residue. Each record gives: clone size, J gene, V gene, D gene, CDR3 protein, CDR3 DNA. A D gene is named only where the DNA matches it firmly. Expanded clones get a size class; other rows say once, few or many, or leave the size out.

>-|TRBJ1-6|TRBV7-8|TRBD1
CASSWDRGFSPLHF
TGTGCCAGCAGCTGGGACAGGGGGTTTTCACCCCTCCACTTT
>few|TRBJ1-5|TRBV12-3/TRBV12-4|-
CTSSYHVLSGESNQPQHF
TGTACCAGCAGTTACCACGTCCTCTCCGGGGAGAGCAATCAGCCCCAGCATTTT
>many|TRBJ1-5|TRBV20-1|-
CSAREVSNQPQHF
TGCAGTGCTAGAGAGGTTAGCAATCAGCCCCAGCATTTT
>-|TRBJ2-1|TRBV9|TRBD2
CASSVDAGVGGNEQFF
TGTGCCAGCAGCGTAGATGCGGGGGTCGGGGGAAATGAGCAGTTCTTC
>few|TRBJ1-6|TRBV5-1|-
CASSLAPSNSPLHF
TGCGCCAGCAGCTTGGCCCCGTCTAATTCACCCCTCCACTTT
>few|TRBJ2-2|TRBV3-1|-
CASSQDGRGTGELFF
TGTGCCAGCAGCCAAGATGGTCGGGGCACCGGGGAGCTGTTTTTT
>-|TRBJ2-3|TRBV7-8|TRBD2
CASSYGLAGGPTDTQYF
TGTGCCAGCAGCTACGGACTAGCGGGGGGGCCCACAGATACGCAGTATTTT
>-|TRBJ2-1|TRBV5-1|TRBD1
CASSLGQGMSEQFF
TGCGCCAGCAGCCTGGGACAGGGCATGAGTGAGCAGTTCTTC
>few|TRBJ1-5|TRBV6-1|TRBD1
CASSDGDRVYQPQHF
TGTGCCAGCAGTGATGGGGACAGGGTTTATCAGCCCCAGCATTTT
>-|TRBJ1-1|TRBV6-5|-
CASSYRPIGTSTLNTEAFF
TGTGCCAGCAGTTACCGACCCATAGGAACGTCAACCCTGAACACTGAAGCTTTCTTT
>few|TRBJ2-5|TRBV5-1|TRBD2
CASSLIAGTQETQYF
TGCGCCAGCAGCTTAATAGCGGGGACCCAAGAGACCCAGTACTTC
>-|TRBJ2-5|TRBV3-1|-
CASSQGPSPRETQYF
TGTGCCAGCAGCCAAGGACCAAGCCCTCGAGAGACCCAGTACTTC
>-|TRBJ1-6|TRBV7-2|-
CASSNYNSPLHF
TGTGCCAGCAGCAACTACAATTCACCCCTCCACTTT
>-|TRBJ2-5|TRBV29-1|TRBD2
CSVAGSGSGETQYF
TGCAGCGTTGCCGGAAGCGGGAGTGGAGAGACCCAGTACTTC
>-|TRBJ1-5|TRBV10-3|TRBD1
CANSSGTGNQPQHF
TGTGCCAACAGTTCCGGGACAGGGAATCAGCCCCAGCATTTT
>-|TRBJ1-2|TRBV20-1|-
CSAGQSANYGYTF
TGCAGTGCTGGACAGAGCGCTAACTATGGCTACACCTTC
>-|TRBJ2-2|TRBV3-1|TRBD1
CASSQVKGAFTGELFF
TGTGCCAGCAGCCAAGTTAAGGGGGCATTCACCGGGGAGCTGTTTTTT
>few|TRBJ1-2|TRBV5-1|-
CASSPMANLDGYTF
TGCGCCAGCAGTCCAATGGCTAACCTTGATGGCTACACCTTC
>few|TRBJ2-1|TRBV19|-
CASTLDRSSYNEQFF
TGTGCCAGTACTCTAGACCGGAGCTCCTACAATGAGCAGTTCTTC
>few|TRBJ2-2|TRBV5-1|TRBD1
CASSFGQGGRTGELFF
TGCGCCAGCAGCTTTGGACAGGGCGGGCGAACCGGGGAGCTGTTTTTT
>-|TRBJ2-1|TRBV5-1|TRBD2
CASIAGDNEQFF
TGCGCCAGCATAGCGGGAGACAATGAGCAGTTCTTC
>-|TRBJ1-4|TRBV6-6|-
CASRGGINEKLFF
TGTGCCAGCAGGGGGGGAATTAATGAAAAACTGTTTTTT
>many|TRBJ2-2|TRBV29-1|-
CSGGVANTGELFF
TGCAGCGGGGGGGTCGCGAACACCGGGGAGCTGTTTTTT
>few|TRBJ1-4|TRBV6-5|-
CASSLSGGTNEKLFF
TGTGCCAGCAGTCTCTCGGGTGGAACTAATGAAAAACTGTTTTTT
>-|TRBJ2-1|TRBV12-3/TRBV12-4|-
CASSPAQVFSYNEQFF
TGTGCCAGCAGTCCCGCACAGGTCTTTTCCTACAATGAGCAGTTCTTC
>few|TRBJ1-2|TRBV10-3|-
CAIRDGWTNYGYTF
TGTGCCATCAGGGACGGATGGACTAACTATGGCTACACCTTC
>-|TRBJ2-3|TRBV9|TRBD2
CASSVLAGGNTQYF
TGTGCCAGCAGCGTGTTAGCGGGGGGAAATACGCAGTATTTT
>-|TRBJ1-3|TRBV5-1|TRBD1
CASSLATGAGNTIYF
TGCGCCAGCAGCTTGGCGACAGGGGCAGGAAACACCATATATTTT
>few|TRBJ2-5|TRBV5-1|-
CASRASNGETQYF
TGCGCCAGCAGAGCGTCCAACGGAGAGACCCAGTACTTC
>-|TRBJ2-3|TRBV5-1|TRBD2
CASSFLAGAVEGQYF
TGCGCCAGCAGCTTCCTAGCGGGGGCGGTAGAGGGGCAGTATTTT
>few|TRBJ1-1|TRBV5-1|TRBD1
CASSLGSPQRQGRTEAFF
TGCGCCAGCAGCTTGGGATCCCCCCAGAGACAGGGAAGGACTGAAGCTTTCTTT
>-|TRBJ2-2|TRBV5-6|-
CASSPTWGATNTGELFF
TGTGCCAGCAGCCCTACTTGGGGGGCAACGAACACCGGGGAGCTGTTTTTT
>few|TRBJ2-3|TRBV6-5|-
CASSYSIFRAADTQYF
TGTGCCAGCAGTTACTCCATCTTCAGGGCCGCAGATACGCAGTATTTT
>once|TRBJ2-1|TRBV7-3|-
CASSRTGGAQYNEQFF
TGTGCCAGCAGCCGAACTGGGGGGGCACAATACAATGAGCAGTTCTTC
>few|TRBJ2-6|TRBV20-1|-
CSARYSGANVLTF
TGCAGTGCTAGATACTCTGGGGCCAACGTCCTGACTTTC
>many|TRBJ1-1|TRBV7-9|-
CASSQDRDAVNTEAFF
TGTGCCAGCAGTCAAGACCGGGACGCAGTGAACACTGAAGCTTTCTTT
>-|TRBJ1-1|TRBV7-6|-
CASSFFGGNTEAFF
TGTGCCAGCAGCTTCTTCGGGGGGAACACTGAAGCTTTCTTT
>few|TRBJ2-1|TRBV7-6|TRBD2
CASSLRGTSGSSYNEQFF
TGTGCCAGCAGCTTACGGGGGACTAGCGGGAGCTCCTACAATGAGCAGTTCTTC
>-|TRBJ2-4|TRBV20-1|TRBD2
CSATEASGIQNIQYF
TGCAGTGCCACTGAGGCTAGCGGGATACAAAACATTCAGTACTTC
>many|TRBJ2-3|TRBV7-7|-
CASHHQGGPCTDTQYF
TGTGCCAGCCACCATCAAGGGGGGCCGTGCACAGATACGCAGTATTTT
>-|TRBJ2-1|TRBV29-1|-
CSVGSYNEQFF
TGCAGCGTCGGGTCCTACAATGAGCAGTTCTTC
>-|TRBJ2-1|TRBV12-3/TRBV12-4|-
CASSLVTNEQFF
TGTGCCAGCAGTTTAGTGACAAATGAGCAGTTCTTC
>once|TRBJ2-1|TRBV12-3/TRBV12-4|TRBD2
CASSLSGGINEQFF
TGTGCCAGTAGTTTAAGCGGGGGTATCAATGAGCAGTTCTTC
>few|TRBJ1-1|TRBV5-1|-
CASSLGNGGYTEAFF
TGCGCCAGCAGCTTGGGTAACGGTGGGTACACTGAAGCTTTCTTT
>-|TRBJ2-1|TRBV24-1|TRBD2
CATSASGRGVIKQFF
TGTGCCACCAGTGCTAGCGGGAGGGGCGTAATTAAGCAGTTCTTC
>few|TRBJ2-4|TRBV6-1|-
CASSPRTGGGHIQYF
TGTGCCAGCAGCCCGAGGACAGGAGGGGGACACATTCAGTACTTC